This paragraph reports one TCR beta chain. As yet, its antigen is unknown. V shed 8 bases, J shed 1 base, and the junction held 10 bases outside the gene matches. Looked up from germline, CDR1 is SGHRS and CDR2 is YFSETQ. This CDR3 has 15 amino acids. The sample belongs to a study of cytomegalovirus exposure and HLA in healthy donors. Amplification used 60 Vbeta primers and 13 Jbeta primers. The method was immunoSEQ multiplex PCR; TCRdb's version includes in-frame clones alone and lacks a portion of them. The sample consists of about 130,000 clones, about 79% of them appearing once. Notes on the study in general: From TCR beta sequences, most subjects' HLA-A and HLA-B alleles were reportedly predicted accurately. In vitro assays verified that a few CMV-associated chains recognized CMV antigens specifically.

The receptor was isolated from a woman aged 18 to 35 in good health and CMV-seropositive. The chain recombines TRBV5-1 with TRBJ2-5, with TRBD2 identical over 8 bases. The source material was PBMCs. CDR3 sequence reads: CASTLSGEIQETQYF. CDR3 DNA sequence: TGCGCCAGTACCCTTAGCGGGGAAATCCAAGAGACCCAGTACTTC.